Each of the 3 T cell receptor beta chains below was sequenced from the same sample in a study of beta chain features in type 1 diabetes. The whole isolated RNA underwent reverse transcription, so sequencing captured expressed TCRB transcripts. Measured with immunoSEQ multiplex PCR; TCRdb has only the in-frame clones, and not every one. Altogether 120,000 to 150,000 clones are present, 8.5% to 12% being singletons, with the ten largest covering roughly 1.4%. Sequencing input: naive CD4+ T cells from blood. These receptors were obtained from a man younger than 35 in good health.

The chain couples TRBV29-1 to TRBJ1-4; D is possibly TRBD1 (5 bases). Deletions cut 2 bases from V and 0 bases from J, with 13 bases between. Germline V gives CDR1 SQVTM, CDR2 ANQGSEA. The CDR3 sequence is 16 residues long. The CDR3 nucleotides read TGCAGCGTTGAATTAAGAAGGGGCGCAACTAATGAAAAACTGTTTTTT. Its protein is CSVELRRGATNEKLFF.

The table lists this clone with a few counts. The chain combines TRBV5-6 with TRBJ2-5; TRBD1 might be the D (8 bases). The CDR3 has 16 amino acids. Germline values: CDR1 SGHDT, CDR2 YYEEEE. Trimming stripped 2 bases from V and 2 bases from J, with 16 bases between. CDR3 bases: TGTGCCAGCAGCTTTGGGGGGGACAGGAATCAAGAGACCCAGTACTTC. This translates into CASSFGGDRNQETQYF. The full variable domain, in which reference TRBV5-6 and TRBJ2-5 provide the parts outside the CDR3, is DAGVTQSPTHLIKTRGQQVTLRCSPKSGHDTVSWYQQALGQGPQFIFQYYEEEERQRGNFPDRFSGHQFPNYSSELNVNALLLGDSALYLCASSFGGDRNQETQYFGPGTRLLVL.

A few counts support this clone. V and J are TRBV7-6 and TRBJ2-5; TRBD1 is a possible D gene (6 bases). V was pared by 5 bases and J by 7 bases, with 23 bases between. The V gene's germline CDR1 is SGHVS and CDR2 FNYEAQ. CDR3 length equals 16 residues. CDR3 in DNA: TGTGCCAGCAGCCCAGTGCGACAGGTCCCGGTGGGGACCCAGTACTTC. Its protein product is CASSPVRQVPVGTQYF.